Shown below are 18 T cell receptor beta chains from a single sample sequenced in a study of blood T cell repertoires in COVID-19. Clones were sequenced by immunoSEQ multiplex PCR, and TCRdb holds only the in-frame ones, with some missing. Of approximately 490,000 clones listed, 75% to 90% are singletons. Sequenced sample: PBMCs or T cells enriched from blood (not recorded which). The receptor set was obtained from a woman aged 18-30 years who had recovered from COVID-19.

This sequence joins TRBV30 and TRBJ1-2; possible D gene TRBD1, 6 bases. The CDR3 covers 14 residues. From germline, CDR1 is GTSNPN and CDR2 SVGIG (reference sequence). Trimming cost V 5 bases and J 4 bases, with 17 bases left between them. The CDR3 spells CAWAQGSTTYGYTF. CDR3 DNA sequence: TGTGCCTGGGCACAGGGTTCGACTACCTATGGCTACACCTTC.

This clone has just a few counts. This sequence joins TRBV5-6 and TRBJ2-3, with D tentatively TRBD1 (5 bases). The CDR3 sequence is 14 residues long. V gave up 0 bases and J gave up 5 bases, with 10 bases separating them. Germline loops: CDR1 SGHDT, CDR2 YYEEEE. CDR3 loop: CASSLGQGIDTQYF. The CDR3, as DNA: TGTGCCAGCAGCTTGGGCCAGGGAATAGATACGCAGTATTTT.

With regard to this clone: This CDR3 is also generated by other DNA sequences in the sample. The chain employs TRBV18 and TRBJ2-2; 10 nucleotides match TRBD1. J lost 3 bases, V lost 6 bases, and 4 bases had no gene match. This CDR3 contains 15 residues. Germline V gene sequence: CDR1 KGHSH, CDR2 LQKENI. The CDR3 here is CASSRGTGDTGELFF. The CDR3 coding sequence is TGTGCCAGCTCCCGAGGGACAGGGGACACCGGGGAGCTGTTTTTT.

The chain carries TRBV5-1 and TRBJ2-5; a weak D match, TRBD1 (5 bases). Between the trimmed V and J ends, which lost 5 bases and 5 bases, there was a span of 19 bases. Looked up from germline, CDR1 is SGHRS and CDR2 is YFSETQ. The length of the CDR3 is 15 residues. The CDR3 here is CASSSPDSLGETQYF. CDR3 nucleotides: TGCGCCAGCAGTTCGCCTGACAGCCTTGGGGAGACCCAGTACTTC.

The rearrangement joins TRBV25-1 to TRBJ1-1; D uncertain. The CDR3 has 15 residues. V lost 1 base to trimming and J lost 4 bases, with 13 bases between them. Germline V lookup: CDR1 MGHDK, CDR2 SYGVNS. CDR3 loop: CASSEFGGESTEAFF. In nucleotides, the CDR3 is TGTGCCAGCAGTGAATTCGGAGGAGAAAGCACTGAAGCTTTCTTT.

The rearrangement uses TRBV5-6 and TRBJ1-1; D remains unclear. Looked up from germline, CDR1 is SGHDT and CDR2 is YYEEEE. V was clipped by 2 bases and J by 8 bases, with 22 bases between them. This CDR3 is built from 16 residues. The DNA of the CDR3 is TGTGCCAGCAGCTTAAGACTAAAGCGGGGTCTGGGGGAAGCTTTCTTT. This translates into CASSLRLKRGLGEAFF.

This sequence joins TRBV30 and TRBJ2-3, with 7 bases matching TRBD1. There are 16 residues in the CDR3. Germline values: CDR1 GTSNPN, CDR2 SVGIG (reference sequence). The ends lost 2 bases at V and 4 bases at J; junction bases unmatched: 12. The CDR3 DNA reads as TGTGCCTGGAGTTCCCGAGGGGGCAGGGTTGCAGATACGCAGTATTTT. Its protein is CAWSSRGGRVADTQYF.

The rearrangement joins TRBV6-5 to TRBJ1-1; 7 bases fit TRBD1. Germline V gives CDR1 MNHEY, CDR2 SVGAGI. V lost 8 bases, J lost 6 bases, and 9 bases stayed unmatched. The CDR3 sequence is 13 residues long. As DNA, the CDR3 is TGTGCCAGCCTAAAACCACAGGGGTCTGAAGCTTTCTTT. Translation: CASLKPQGSEAFF.

V is TRBV2 and J is TRBJ2-7; 11 bases align to TRBD2. The CDR3 runs to 17 residues. J lost 0 bases, V lost 7 bases, and 11 bases had no gene match. CDR1 SNHLY and CDR2 FYNNEI come from the germline V gene. CDR3 sequence (DNA): TGTGCCAGCACCACCTTTTTGACTAGCGGGGCCTCCTACGAGCAGTACTTC. It yields the protein CASTTFLTSGASYEQYF.

J is TRBJ2-1 and V is TRBV6-5; 7 bases are shared with TRBD1. V lost 5 bases and J lost 5; bases outside the gene matches: 3. CDR1 MNHEY and CDR2 SVGAGI come from the germline V gene. The CDR3 loop spans 13 amino acids. CDR3 loop: CASSPDRNNEQFF. The CDR3 DNA reads as TGTGCCAGCAGTCCGGACAGGAACAATGAGCAGTTCTTC.

The chain employs TRBV28 and TRBJ1-2, with 12 bases lining up with TRBD1. The CDR3 is made up of 15 amino acids. Trimming removed 5 bases from V and 7 bases from J; junction bases left unmatched: 8. Germline-derived CDR1 and CDR2 are MDHEN and SYDVKM. The CDR3 reads CASSVGGQGAFGYTF. The CDR3, as DNA: TGTGCCAGCAGTGTAGGGGGACAGGGGGCCTTTGGCTACACCTTC.

The chain carries TRBV24-1 and TRBJ1-3, with 8 bases identical to TRBD1. CDR3 length equals 15 residues. The germline gives CDR1 KGHDR, CDR2 SFDVKD. V trimming: 5 bases; J trimming: 5 bases; junction bases outside the gene matches: 7. The CDR3 nucleotides are TGTGCCACCAGTGTCCCGCAGGGGGCGAGAAACACCATATATTTT. Encoded protein: CATSVPQGARNTIYF.

The gene calls are TRBV19 and TRBJ2-1; weak D call: TRBD2 (6 bases). In germline, CDR1 is LNHDA, CDR2 SQIVND (reference sequence). The CDR3 totals 14 residues. V was shortened by 5 bases and J by 5 bases, with 13 bases between the two germline ends. The CDR3 loop is CASSVLGGHNEQFF. For the CDR3, the DNA is TGTGCCAGTAGTGTCCTCGGGGGACACAATGAGCAGTTCTTC.

The chain couples TRBV19 to TRBJ1-5, with TRBD1 identical over 7 bases. Looked up from germline, CDR1 is LNHDA and CDR2 is SQIVND (reference sequence). The CDR3 loop spans 15 amino acids. J gave up 0 bases and V 4 bases, and 3 bases lay outside the gene matches. The CDR3 spells CASSTDRTSNQPQHF. The CDR3 nucleotides are TGTGCCAGTAGTACGGACAGGACTAGCAATCAGCCCCAGCATTTT.

V and J are TRBV5-1 and TRBJ2-3; perhaps TRBD2 as D (6 bases). Per germline, CDR1 SGHRS and CDR2 YFSETQ. The CDR3 consists of 15 residues. V gave up 2 bases and J gave up 0 bases, with 10 bases separating them. CDR3 sequence reads: CASSFLGTSTDTQYF. The CDR3 bases are TGCGCCAGCAGCTTCCTCGGGACTAGCACAGATACGCAGTATTTT.

This rearrangement joins TRBV6-6 to TRBJ2-7, with a tentative D call TRBD1 (6 bases). Trimming took 10 bases from V and 5 from J, leaving 18 bases between them. CDR3 length: 13 residues. Germline CDR1 is MNHNY and CDR2 is SVGAGI (reference sequence). CDR3 in DNA: TGTGCCATCACAGGCAGGGGAATCCACGAGCAGTACTTC. This encodes CAITGRGIHEQYF.

This clone was counted only a few times. V and J are TRBV4-1 and TRBJ1-6; TRBD1 matches 9 bases. CDR1 MGHRA and CDR2 YSYEKL come from the germline V gene. The ends lost 10 bases at V and 1 base at J; junction bases unmatched: 2. The CDR3 runs to 14 residues. CDR3 region: CATDRGSYNSPLHF. The CDR3 nucleotides read TGCGCCACCGACAGGGGGTCCTATAATTCACCCCTCCACTTT.

The rearrangement joins TRBV7-6 to TRBJ1-4; perhaps TRBD1 as D (5 bases). The CDR3 extends over 15 amino acids. The V end was cut by 1 base, the J end by 8 bases, with 14 bases between. Germline V gene lookup returns CDR1 SGHVS and CDR2 FNYEAQ. The CDR3 protein is CASSLVPREGEKLFF. The CDR3 nucleotides are TGTGCCAGCAGCTTAGTGCCCAGGGAAGGCGAAAAACTGTTTTTT.